Listed below are T cell receptor beta chains from one sample, sequenced in a study of sequential checkpoint blockade in melanoma. Assay: immunoSEQ multiplex PCR; the TCRdb copy retains only in-frame clones and omits some. This table has 3,500 to 4,500 clones, roughly three fifths appearing once. This sample comprised CD8+ T cells sorted from blood (inferred from file names), obtained from a patient given nivolumab and ipilimumab in sequence. Receptor source: a human donor with melanoma. Both conserved end residues are trimmed from each CDR3. The order of the fields is V gene, CDR3 protein.

v_call: TRBV6-6; cdr3_aa: ASSYSSEQY
v_call: TRBV6-4; cdr3_aa: ASSDGFGGYNEQF
v_call: TRBV6-4; cdr3_aa: ASTLLAGEGNEQF
v_call: TRBV27; cdr3_aa: ASIGRGNEQF
v_call: TRBV5-1; cdr3_aa: ASSLILWGGQGYEQY
v_call: TRBV30; cdr3_aa: AWGLDTQY
v_call: TRBV4-1; cdr3_aa: ASSQAPRGTEAF
v_call: TRBV4-2; cdr3_aa: ASSLAQYGYT
v_call: TRBV28; cdr3_aa: ASSGTGRENTGELF
v_call: TRBV7-2; cdr3_aa: ASSVTTGPYNEQF
v_call: TRBV7-9; cdr3_aa: ASSEDRDYEQY
v_call: TRBV19; cdr3_aa: ASRPRTGELF
v_call: TRBV15; cdr3_aa: ATSPTSGETISSYEQY
v_call: TRBV4-2; cdr3_aa: ASSATGAGNEQY
v_call: TRBV29-1; cdr3_aa: SPLLGNEQF
v_call: TRBV4-3; cdr3_aa: ASSLAGNEQPQH
v_call: TRBV7-9; cdr3_aa: ASSLDAGPRREQY
v_call: TRBV19; cdr3_aa: ASSIFGEQY
v_call: TRBV7-9; cdr3_aa: ASSSGTPYTQY
v_call: TRBV6-6; cdr3_aa: ASSSTDTEAF
v_call: TRBV28; cdr3_aa: ASSETTGGFEKLF
v_call: TRBV7-2; cdr3_aa: ASSSGTGFGYT
v_call: TRBV5-1; cdr3_aa: ASSTGTLEQY
v_call: TRBV2; cdr3_aa: ASSGGAPDYNEQF
v_call: TRBV9; cdr3_aa: ASSVASGGHGYT
v_call: TRBV5-1; cdr3_aa: ASSPPKVGDRGYGYT